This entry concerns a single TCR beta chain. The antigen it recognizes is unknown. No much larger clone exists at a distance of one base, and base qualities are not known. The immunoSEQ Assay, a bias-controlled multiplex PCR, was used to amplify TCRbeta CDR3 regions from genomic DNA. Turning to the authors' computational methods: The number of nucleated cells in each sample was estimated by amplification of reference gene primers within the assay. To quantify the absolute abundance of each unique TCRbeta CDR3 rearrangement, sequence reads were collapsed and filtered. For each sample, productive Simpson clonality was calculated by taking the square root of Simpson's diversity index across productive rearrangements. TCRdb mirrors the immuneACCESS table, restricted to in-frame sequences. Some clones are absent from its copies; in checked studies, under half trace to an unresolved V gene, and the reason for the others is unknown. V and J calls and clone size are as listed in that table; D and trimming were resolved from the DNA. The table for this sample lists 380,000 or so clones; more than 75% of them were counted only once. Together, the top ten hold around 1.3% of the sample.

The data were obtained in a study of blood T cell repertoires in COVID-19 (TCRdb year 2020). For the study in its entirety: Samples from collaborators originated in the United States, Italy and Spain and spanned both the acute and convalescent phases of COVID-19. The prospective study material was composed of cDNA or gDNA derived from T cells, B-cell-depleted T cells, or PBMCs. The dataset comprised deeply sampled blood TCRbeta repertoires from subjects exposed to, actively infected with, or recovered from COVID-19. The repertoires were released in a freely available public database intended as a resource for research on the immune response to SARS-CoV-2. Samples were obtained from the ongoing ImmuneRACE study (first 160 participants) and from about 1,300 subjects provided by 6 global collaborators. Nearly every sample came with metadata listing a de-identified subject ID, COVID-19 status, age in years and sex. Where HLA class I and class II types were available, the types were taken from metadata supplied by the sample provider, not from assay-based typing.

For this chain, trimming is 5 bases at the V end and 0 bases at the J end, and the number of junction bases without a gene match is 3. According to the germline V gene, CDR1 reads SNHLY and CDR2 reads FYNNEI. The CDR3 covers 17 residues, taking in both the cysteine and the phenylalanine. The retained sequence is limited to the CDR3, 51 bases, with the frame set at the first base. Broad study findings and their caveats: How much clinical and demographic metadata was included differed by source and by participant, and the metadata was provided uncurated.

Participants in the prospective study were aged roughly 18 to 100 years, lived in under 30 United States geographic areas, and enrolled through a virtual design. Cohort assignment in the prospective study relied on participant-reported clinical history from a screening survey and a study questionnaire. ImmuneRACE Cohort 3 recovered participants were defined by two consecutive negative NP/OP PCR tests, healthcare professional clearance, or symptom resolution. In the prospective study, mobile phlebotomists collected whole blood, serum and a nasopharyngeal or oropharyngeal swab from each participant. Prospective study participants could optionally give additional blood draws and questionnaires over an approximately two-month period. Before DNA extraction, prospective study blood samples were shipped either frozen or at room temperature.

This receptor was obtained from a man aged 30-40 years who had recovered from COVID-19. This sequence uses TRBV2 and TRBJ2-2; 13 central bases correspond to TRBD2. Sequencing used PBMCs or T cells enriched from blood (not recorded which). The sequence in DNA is TGTGCCAGCAGTAGACTAGCGGGGGGCTCGAACACCGGGGAGCTGTTTTTT. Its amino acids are CASSRLAGGSNTGELFF.